Listed below are T cell receptor beta chains from one sample, sequenced in a study of blood T cell repertoires in COVID-19. TCRdb's table, derived via immunoSEQ multiplex PCR, lists solely in-frame clones and lacks some. The table has more than 90,000 clones, around 85% seen once. The sample taken for sequencing was peripheral blood. The receptors were sampled from a woman aged 70-85 years with active or convalescent COVID-19. CDR3s leave out the opening cysteine and the closing phenylalanine or tryptophan.

V gene	J gene	CDR3 protein
TRBV28	TRBJ1-4	ASSSAGGPNEKLF
TRBV7-3	TRBJ2-5	ASSLTGDYQETQY
TRBV5-4	TRBJ2-7	ASSLVGGRAYEQY
TRBV30	TRBJ2-1	AWGGGAQSSYNEQF
TRBV28	TRBJ2-7	ASSQQGHYEQY
TRBV6-5	TRBJ2-7	ASILQGFAYEQY
TRBV20-1	TRBJ1-1	SASHDRGRVNTEAF
TRBV19	TRBJ1-6	ASTPTGGSPLH
TRBV28	TRBJ2-4	ASSLFRSRTGGKGAKNIQY
TRBV19	TRBJ1-4	ASSTREEREKLF
TRBV9	TRBJ1-2	ASSATDYGYT
TRBV27	TRBJ1-2	ASSLGGQPYGYT
TRBV30	TRBJ1-4	AWSVRGTGVEKLF
TRBV19	TRBJ2-3	ASSRDILTDTQY
TRBV7-2	TRBJ2-7	ASSTDRSSYEQY
TRBV4-3	TRBJ2-1	ASSQVVFSASGNNEQF
TRBV25-1	TRBJ1-4	ASRGQGMDEKLF
TRBV6-4	TRBJ1-5	ARDRGRSQPQH
TRBV27	TRBJ1-1	ASSLRIQANTEAF
TRBV7-6	TRBJ1-1	ASSRDRNTEAF
TRBV11-2	TRBJ2-3	ASSLEASFTDTQY
TRBV11-3	TRBJ1-5	ASSLIPPREGNQPQH